This T cell receptor (beta chain) is drawn from a study of immune characterization of retroperitoneal liposarcoma. TCRdb reanalysed the PCR reads using MiXCR and keeps one entry per CDR3 protein. The table shows around 20,000 distinct CDR3 sequences, with around two fifths occurring only once. Germline trimming cut 1 base from V and 8 bases from J; bases unmatched to any gene: 5. Per the germline V gene, CDR1 is MNHNS and CDR2 is SASEGT. The CDR3 totals 15 residues. The J gene is TRBJ2-1, the V gene TRBV6-1; 10 bases agree with TRBD1. The sequenced sample was blood. The clonotype originates from a male donor with retroperitoneal liposarcoma. This chain's CDR3 is CASSEGGTGVDEQFF. Here the CDR3 DNA reads TGTGCCAGCAGTGAAGGCGGGACAGGGGTAGATGAGCAGTTCTTC.